Reported below is one T cell receptor (beta chain). At one of its ends the junction is not consistent with the germline gene, which may arise from a read error. Expressed TCRB transcripts were sequenced because the isolated RNA had all been reverse transcribed beforehand. Some clones are missing from TCRdb's copy, which holds only in-frame ones; the method was immunoSEQ multiplex PCR. The profile shows over 500,000 clones, 15% to 19% of them singletons. This entry comes from a study of beta chain features in type 1 diabetes. Across the study: The patients were much like the healthy donors in age, gender and cell yields.

Cell sorting via CD45RO/CCR7/CD25/CD127/CD95/CD27 was performed to obtain CD4+ naive, central memory, regulatory and stem cell-like memory cells. Without exception, sorted populations had purity beyond 98%. This CDR3 contains 15 residues. Germline loops: CDR1 SSHAT, CDR2 FNYEAQ (reference sequence). The sample was naive CD4+ T cells from blood. The TCR originated in a man between 18 and 29 years old in good health. The gene calls are TRBV7-7 and TRBJ2-3; 12 bases fit TRBD1. In DNA, the CDR3 is TGTGCTAGCAGCCCGGGACAGGGGGCGCGAGATACGCAGTATTTT. Translation: CASSPGQGARDTQYF.